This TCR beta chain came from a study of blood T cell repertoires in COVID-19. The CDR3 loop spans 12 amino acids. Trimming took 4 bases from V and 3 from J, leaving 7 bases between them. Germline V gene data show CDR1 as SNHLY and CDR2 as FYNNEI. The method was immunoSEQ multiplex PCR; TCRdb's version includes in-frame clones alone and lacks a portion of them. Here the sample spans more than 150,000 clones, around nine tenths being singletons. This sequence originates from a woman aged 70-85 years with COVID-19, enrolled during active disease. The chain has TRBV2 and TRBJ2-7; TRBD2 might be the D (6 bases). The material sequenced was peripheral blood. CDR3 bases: TGTGCCAGCAGTGCCGGGGGCTACGAGCAGTACTTC. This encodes CASSAGGYEQYF.